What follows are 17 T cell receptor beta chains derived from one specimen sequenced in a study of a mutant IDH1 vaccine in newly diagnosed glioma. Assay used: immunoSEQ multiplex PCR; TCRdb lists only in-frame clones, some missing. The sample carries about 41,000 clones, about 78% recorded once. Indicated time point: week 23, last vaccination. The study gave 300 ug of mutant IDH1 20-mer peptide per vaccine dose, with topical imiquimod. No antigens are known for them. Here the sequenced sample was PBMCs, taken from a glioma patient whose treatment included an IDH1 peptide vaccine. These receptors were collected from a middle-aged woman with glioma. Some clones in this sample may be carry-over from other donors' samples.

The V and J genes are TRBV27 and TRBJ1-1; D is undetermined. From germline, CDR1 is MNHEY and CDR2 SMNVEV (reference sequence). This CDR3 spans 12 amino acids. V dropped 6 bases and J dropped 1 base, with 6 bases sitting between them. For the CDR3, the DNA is TGTGCCAGCAGGCAAAGGAACACTGAAGCTTTCTTT. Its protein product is CASRQRNTEAFF.

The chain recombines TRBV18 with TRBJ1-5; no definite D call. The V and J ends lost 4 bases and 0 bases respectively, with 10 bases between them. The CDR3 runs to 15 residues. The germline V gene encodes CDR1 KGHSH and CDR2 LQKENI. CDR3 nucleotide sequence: TGTGCCAGCTCACTAAATTCGGATAGCAATCAGCCCCAGCATTTT. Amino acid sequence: CASSLNSDSNQPQHF.

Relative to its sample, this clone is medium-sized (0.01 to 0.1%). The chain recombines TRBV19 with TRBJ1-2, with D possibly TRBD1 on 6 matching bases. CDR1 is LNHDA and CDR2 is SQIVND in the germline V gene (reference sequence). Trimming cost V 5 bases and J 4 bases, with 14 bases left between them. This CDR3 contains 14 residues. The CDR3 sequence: CASSAAGAGYGYTF. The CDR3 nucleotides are TGTGCCAGTAGTGCTGCAGGGGCTGGCTATGGCTACACCTTC.

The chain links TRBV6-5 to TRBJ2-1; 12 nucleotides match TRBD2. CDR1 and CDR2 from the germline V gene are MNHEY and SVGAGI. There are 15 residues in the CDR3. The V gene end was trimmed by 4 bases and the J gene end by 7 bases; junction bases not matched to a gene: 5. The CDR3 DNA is TGTGCCAGCAGTTCCCGACTAGCGGGAGTTAATGAGCAGTTCTTC. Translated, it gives CASSSRLAGVNEQFF.

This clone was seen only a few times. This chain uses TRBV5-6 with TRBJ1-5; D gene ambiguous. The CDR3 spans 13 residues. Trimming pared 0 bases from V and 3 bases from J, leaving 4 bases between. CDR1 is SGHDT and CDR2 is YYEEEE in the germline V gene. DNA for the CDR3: TGTGCCAGCAGCTTGGGTCCCAATCAGCCCCAGCATTTT. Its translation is CASSLGPNQPQHF.

This CDR3 reads CASSVGAGRQPQHF. In nucleotides, the CDR3 is TGTGCCAGCAGCGTAGGGGCGGGACGTCAGCCCCAGCATTTT. The chain links TRBV9 to TRBJ1-5; D perhaps matches TRBD1 (5 bases). CDR1 is SGDLS and CDR2 is YYNGEE in the germline V gene. Trimming removed 0 bases from V and 6 bases from J, with 10 bases in between. The CDR3 covers 14 residues.

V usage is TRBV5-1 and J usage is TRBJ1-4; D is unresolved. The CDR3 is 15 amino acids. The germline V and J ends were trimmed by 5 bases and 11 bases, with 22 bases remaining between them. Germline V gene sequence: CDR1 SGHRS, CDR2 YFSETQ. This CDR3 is CASSLSYGEARKLFF. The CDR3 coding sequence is TGCGCCAGCAGTTTGTCTTACGGTGAGGCCAGGAAACTGTTTTTT.

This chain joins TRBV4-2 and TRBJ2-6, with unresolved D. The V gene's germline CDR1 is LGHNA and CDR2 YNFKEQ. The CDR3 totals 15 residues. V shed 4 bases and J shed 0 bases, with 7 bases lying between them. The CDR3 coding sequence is TGTGCCAGCAGCCCCATAGGCTCTGGGGCCAACGTCCTGACTTTC. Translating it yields CASSPIGSGANVLTF.

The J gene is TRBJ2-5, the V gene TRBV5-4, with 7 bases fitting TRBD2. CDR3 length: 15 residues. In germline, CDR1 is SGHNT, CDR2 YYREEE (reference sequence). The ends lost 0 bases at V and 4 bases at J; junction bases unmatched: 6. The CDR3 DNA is TGTGCCAGCAGCTTGGAGGGGAGGGCCCCAGAGACCCAGTACTTC. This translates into CASSLEGRAPETQYF.

The chain's CDR3 is CASSQDTINGYTF. The DNA for the CDR3 is TGCGCCAGCAGCCAAGATACAATTAATGGCTACACCTTC. The chain has TRBV4-1 and TRBJ1-2; D is undetermined. The CDR3 length is 13 residues. V lost 0 bases, J lost 6 bases, and 8 bases lay in between. Germline V gene data show CDR1 as MGHRA and CDR2 as YSYEKL.

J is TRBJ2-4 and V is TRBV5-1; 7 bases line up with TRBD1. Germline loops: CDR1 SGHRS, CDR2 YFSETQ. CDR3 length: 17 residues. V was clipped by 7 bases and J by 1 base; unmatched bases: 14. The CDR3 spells CASGSNKVQGAKNIQYF. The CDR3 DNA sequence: TGCGCCAGCGGAAGTAACAAAGTACAGGGGGCCAAAAACATTCAGTACTTC.

CDR3 coding DNA: TGTGCCAGCTCCGGACAGGATGGTCAGCCCCAGCATTTT. Protein product: CASSGQDGQPQHF. The rearrangement joins TRBV18 to TRBJ1-5, with TRBD1 matching 7 bases. Germline loops: CDR1 KGHSH, CDR2 LQKENI. The CDR3 has 13 residues. With V trimmed by 6 bases and J by 6 bases, 5 bases remained unmatched.

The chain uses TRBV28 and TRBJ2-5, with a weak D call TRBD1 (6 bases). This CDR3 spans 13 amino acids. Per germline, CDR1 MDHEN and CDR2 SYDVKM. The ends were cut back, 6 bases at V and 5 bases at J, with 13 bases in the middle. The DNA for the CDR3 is TGTGCCAGCAGACAGGGTGGCCTGGAGACCCAGTACTTC. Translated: CASRQGGLETQYF.

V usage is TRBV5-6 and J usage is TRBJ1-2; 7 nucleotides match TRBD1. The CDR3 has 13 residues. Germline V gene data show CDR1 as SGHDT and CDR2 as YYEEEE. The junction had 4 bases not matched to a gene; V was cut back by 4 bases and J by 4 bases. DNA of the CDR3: TGTGCCAGCAGCAGACAGGGAGGCTATGGCTACACCTTC. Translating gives CASSRQGGYGYTF.

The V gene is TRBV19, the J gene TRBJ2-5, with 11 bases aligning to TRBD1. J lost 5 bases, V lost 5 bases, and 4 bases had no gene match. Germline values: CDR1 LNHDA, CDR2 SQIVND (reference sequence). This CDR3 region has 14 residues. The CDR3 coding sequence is TGTGCCAGTAGTTCCTGGGACAGGGGGGAGACCCAGTACTTC. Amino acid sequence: CASSSWDRGETQYF.

The CDR3 region has the DNA TGTGCCAGCAGCCACCCCCCCTCCGCCGGGACAGGTTACAATGAGCAGTTCTTC. Translation gives CASSHPPSAGTGYNEQFF. The chain joins TRBV7-9 to TRBJ2-1; 8 bases align to TRBD1. V shed 5 bases and J 4 bases; nucleotides not matched to a gene: 16. The germline V gene has CDR1 SEHNR and CDR2 FQNEAQ (reference sequence). The CDR3 consists of 18 residues. The variable domain in full, with the rest retrieved from reference TRBV7-9 and TRBJ2-1, is DTGVSQNPRHKITKRGQNVTFRCDPISEHNRLYWYRQTLGQGPEFLTYFQNEAQLEKSRLLSDRFSAERPKGSFSTLEIQRTEQGDSAMYLCASSHPPSAGTGYNEQFFGPGTRLTVL.

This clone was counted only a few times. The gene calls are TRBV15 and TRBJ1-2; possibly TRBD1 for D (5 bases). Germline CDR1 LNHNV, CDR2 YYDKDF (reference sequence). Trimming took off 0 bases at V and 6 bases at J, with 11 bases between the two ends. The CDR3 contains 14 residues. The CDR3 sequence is CATSRDLAGNGYTF. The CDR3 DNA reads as TGTGCCACCAGCAGAGATCTGGCAGGGAATGGCTACACCTTC.